The present entry profiles one T cell receptor beta chain with its context. No antigen is known for it. This sample is drawn from a study of siplizumab effects on memory and regulatory T cells. Study-level results: In controls, 26.9% of mappable alloreactive CD4+ clones were Treg-derived on average, versus just under 70% with siplizumab. The authors could not assign a naive or memory phenotype to roughly 75-95% of proliferating CD4+ or CD8+ clones. In siplizumab cultures, the suppressive function of proliferating Tregs remained unconfirmed.

Germline lookup yields CDR1 SNHLY and CDR2 FYNNEI. The CDR3 sequence is 15 residues long. V lost 4 bases to trimming and J lost 0 bases, with 12 bases between them. TCRdb's table, derived via immunoSEQ multiplex PCR, lists solely in-frame clones and lacks some. The table lists more than 85,000 clones, around nine tenths of them singletons. The source material was CD4+ T cells sorted from blood. The TCR was taken from a human donor in good health. The chain carries TRBV2 and TRBJ1-1; D call uncertain. CDR3 coding DNA: TGTGCCAGCAGTGCTCAGATTCTAATGAACACTGAAGCTTTCTTT. As protein: CASSAQILMNTEAFF.